Following are 7 T cell receptor beta chains from one sample sequenced in a study of blood T cells in healthy people across ages. Then a second PCR, running about 6 to 12 cycles, was carried out with a sample-barcoded 5' primer and a J-beta primer mix. TCRdb recomputed calls from the 5' RACE reads with MiXCR, one row per CDR3 protein. This sample has 700,000 or so distinct CDR3 sequences; approximately 40% occur once, and the top ten carry approximately 29%. The sample taken for sequencing was blood. All receptors derive from a man at least 80 years old in good health.

The chain employs TRBV12-3 or TRBV12-4 and TRBJ2-3; D remains ambiguous. The V gene lost 6 bases and the J gene lost 0 bases, with 10 bases spanning the gap. The CDR3 runs to 14 residues. The CDR3: CASRVGYSTDTQYF. CDR3 nucleotides: TGTGCCAGCAGGGTCGGATACAGCACAGATACGCAGTATTTT.

V and J are TRBV29-1 and TRBJ1-1, with TRBD1 identical over 7 bases. The J segment lost 1 base and the V segment lost 5 bases, leaving 10 bases of the junction unmatched. CDR1 is SQVTM and CDR2 is ANQGSEA in the germline V gene. The CDR3 loop spans 15 amino acids. CDR3 protein: CSVSSAGTENTEAFF. The DNA of the CDR3 is TGCAGCGTTTCCTCCGCCGGGACAGAGAACACTGAAGCTTTCTTT.

The chain recombines TRBV29-1 with TRBJ2-7, with 7 bases identical to TRBD1. The CDR3 loop spans 12 amino acids. Trimming cost V 3 bases and J 7 bases; bases outside gene matches: 6. The germline gives CDR1 SQVTM, CDR2 ANQGSEA. This CDR3 is CSVDRGTGEQYF. The DNA for the CDR3 is TGCAGCGTTGACAGGGGGACGGGGGAGCAGTACTTC.

This clonotype was counted only a few times. The rearrangement links TRBV6-5 to TRBJ2-1; 9 nucleotides line up with TRBD2. Unmatched junction bases numbered 16, after V lost 4 bases and J lost 0 bases. Germline lookup yields CDR1 MNHEY and CDR2 SVGAGI. This CDR3 comprises 20 residues. CDR3 amino acids: CASSSSLGSGRGDSYNEQFF. The CDR3 nucleotides are TGTGCCAGCAGTTCCTCCTTGGGTAGCGGGAGAGGGGACTCCTACAATGAGCAGTTCTTC.

This clonotype was observed a handful of times. The chain combines TRBV5-1 with TRBJ2-1; D could derive from TRBD1 or TRBD2 (5 bases each). Between the trimmed V and J ends, which lost 0 bases and 6 bases, there was a span of 10 bases. CDR3 length equals 14 residues. Germline V gene lookup returns CDR1 SGHRS and CDR2 YFSETQ. CDR3 region: CASSLASGRNEQFF. Here the CDR3 DNA reads TGCGCCAGCAGCTTGGCCTCGGGGCGCAATGAGCAGTTCTTC.

The chain uses TRBV12-3 or TRBV12-4 and TRBJ1-1, with no clear D. The CDR3 totals 14 residues. Trimming took off 3 bases at V and 1 base at J, with 9 bases between the two ends. CDR3 amino acids: CASSFGHKNTEAFF. The CDR3 DNA follows: TGTGCCAGCAGTTTCGGGCACAAGAACACTGAAGCTTTCTTT.

This clonotype was observed a few times. J is TRBJ2-3 and V is TRBV28; no clear D. CDR3 size: 12 residues. The V end was cut by 10 bases, the J end by 0 bases, with 8 bases between. CDR1 and CDR2 from the germline V gene are MDHEN and SYDVKM. Written as DNA, the CDR3 is TGTGCCACCAGGTCCAGCACAGATACGCAGTATTTT. Protein: CATRSSTDTQYF.